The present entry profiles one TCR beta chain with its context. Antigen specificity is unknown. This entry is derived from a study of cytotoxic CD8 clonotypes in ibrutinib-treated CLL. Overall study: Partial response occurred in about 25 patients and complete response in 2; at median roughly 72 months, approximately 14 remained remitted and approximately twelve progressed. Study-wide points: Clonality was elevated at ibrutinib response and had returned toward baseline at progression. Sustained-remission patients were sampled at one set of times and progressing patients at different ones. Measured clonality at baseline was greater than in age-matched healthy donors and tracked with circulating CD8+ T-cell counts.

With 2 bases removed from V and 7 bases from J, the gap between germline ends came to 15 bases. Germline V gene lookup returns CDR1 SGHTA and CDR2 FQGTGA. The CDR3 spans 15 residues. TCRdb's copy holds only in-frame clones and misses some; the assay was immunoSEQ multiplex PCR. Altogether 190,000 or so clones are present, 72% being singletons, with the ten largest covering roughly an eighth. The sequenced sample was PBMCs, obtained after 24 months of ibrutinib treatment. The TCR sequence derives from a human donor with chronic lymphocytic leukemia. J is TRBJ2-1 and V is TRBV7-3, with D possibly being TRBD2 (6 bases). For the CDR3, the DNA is TGTGCCAGCAGCTTATCCGGCGGGATGGGAAATGAGCAGTTCTTC. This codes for CASSLSGGMGNEQFF. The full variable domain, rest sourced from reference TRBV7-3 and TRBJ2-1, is GAGVSQTPSNKVTEKGKYVELRCDPISGHTALYWYRQSLGQGPEFLIYFQGTGAADDSGLPNDRFFAVRPEGSVSTLKIQRTERGDSAVYLCASSLSGGMGNEQFFGPGTRLTVL.